These 32 T cell receptor beta chains originate from one sample sequenced in a study of cytomegalovirus exposure and HLA in healthy donors (dated by TCRdb to the late 2010s). The library was made by the immunoSEQ multiplex PCR assay. A mixture of 60 forward primers for TCR Vbeta segments and 13 reverse primers for TCR Jbeta segments was used in the multiplex PCR. The immuneACCESS repertoire file appears here via TCRdb, limited to in-frame rearrangements. These files lack a portion of the clones; in checked studies, under half of the deficit traces to unresolved V genes, and the cause of the others is not known. Within this sample are around 170,000 clones, with 65% to 90% of them counted one time only. Approximately 6% of the sample comes from the top ten. The sequenced material came from PBMCs. The receptors originated from a man between 35 and 55 years old in good health and CMV-seropositive.

In nucleotides, the CDR3 is TGTGCCAGCAGCCCGGGACAGACGAACACTGAAGCTTTCTTT. This gives the protein CASSPGQTNTEAFF. This sequence joins TRBV5-4 and TRBJ1-1; 7 bases are shared with TRBD1. Germline CDR1 and CDR2: SGHNT and YYREEE (reference sequence). The ends lost 4 bases at V and 1 base at J; junction bases unmatched: 4. The CDR3 length is 14 residues.

V is TRBV6-6 and J is TRBJ2-1; 10 positions agree with TRBD2. Germline V CDR1 and CDR2: MNHNY, SVGAGI (reference sequence). The CDR3 has 15 amino acids. V trimming: 7 bases; J trimming: 2 bases; junction bases outside the gene matches: 5. The CDR3 DNA is TGTGCCAGCACAAATCTAGCGGGGGCCTACAATGAGCAGTTCTTC. Residues: CASTNLAGAYNEQFF.

This clone has a single count. The chain is built from TRBV10-3 and TRBJ1-5, with 9 bases aligning to TRBD1. The CDR3 has 16 amino acids. Germline values: CDR1 ENHRY, CDR2 SYGVKD. With 2 bases clipped from V and 7 bases from J, the junction kept 9 bases outside the gene matches. The CDR3 loop reads CAISEGTGLGGQPQHF. The CDR3 nucleotides are TGTGCCATCAGTGAGGGGACAGGGCTTGGCGGACAGCCCCAGCATTTT.

This chain uses TRBV6-6 with TRBJ2-7; 9 nucleotides line up with TRBD2. The V gene's germline CDR1 is MNHNY and CDR2 SVGAGI (reference sequence). There are 14 residues in the CDR3. The V segment lost 7 bases and the J segment 5 bases; nucleotides outside the gene matches: 9. The CDR3 sequence: CASTDAGTSHEQYF. DNA of the CDR3: TGTGCCAGCACCGACGCCGGGACTAGCCACGAGCAGTACTTC.

A few counts support this clone. The J gene is TRBJ2-2, the V gene TRBV5-4; 7 nucleotides line up with TRBD2. This CDR3 contains 15 residues. CDR1 is SGHNT and CDR2 is YYREEE in the germline V gene (reference sequence). CDR3 protein: CAGLSREVNTGELFF. The CDR3 coding sequence is TGTGCTGGGCTATCTCGGGAGGTAAACACCGGGGAGCTGTTTTTT.

The gene calls are TRBV5-6 and TRBJ1-1; TRBD1 matches 7 bases. Germline trimming cut 0 bases from V and 5 bases from J; bases unmatched to any gene: 1. The CDR3 is made up of 13 amino acids. Germline values: CDR1 SGHDT, CDR2 YYEEEE. CDR3 in amino acids: CASSLEGATEAFF. As DNA, the CDR3 is TGTGCCAGCAGCTTGGAGGGGGCTACTGAAGCTTTCTTT.

Here the CDR3 reads CASNVRVQETQYF. For the CDR3, the DNA is TGTGCCAGCAATGTCAGGGTACAAGAGACCCAGTACTTC. The chain carries TRBV2 and TRBJ2-5, with D perhaps TRBD1 (5 bases). V shed 7 bases and J shed 2 bases, with 11 bases lying between them. Germline CDR1 and CDR2: SNHLY and FYNNEI. The CDR3 has 13 residues. Combining the CDR3 with reference TRBV2 and TRBJ2-5 gives the whole variable domain EPEVTQTPSHQVTQMGQEVILRCVPISNHLYFYWYRQILGQKVEFLVSFYNNEISEKSEIFDDQFSVERPDGSNFTLKIRSTKLEDSAMYFCASNVRVQETQYFGPGTRLLVL.

The chain carries TRBV5-1 and TRBJ2-1, with 7 bases aligning to TRBD1. With 5 bases clipped from V and 7 bases from J, the junction kept 9 bases outside the gene matches. Germline CDR1 and CDR2: SGHRS and YFSETQ. The CDR3 extends over 14 amino acids. CDR3: CASRADRVGNEQFF. For the CDR3, the DNA is TGCGCCAGCAGGGCTGACAGGGTTGGAAATGAGCAGTTCTTC.

This clone is a singleton in its sample. The chain carries TRBV13 and TRBJ1-4; 8 bases are shared with TRBD1. Trimming cost V 3 bases and J 6 bases; bases outside gene matches: 9. The CDR3 consists of 16 residues. The germline gives CDR1 PRHDT, CDR2 FYEKMQ (reference sequence). The CDR3 protein is CASSLGPQGAYEKLFF. DNA for the CDR3: TGTGCCAGCAGCTTGGGTCCTCAGGGGGCCTATGAAAAACTGTTTTTT.

The chain is built from TRBV7-9 and TRBJ2-5, with D possibly being TRBD2 (6 bases). TRBJ2-7 matches the DNA end more closely, so the J call is doubtful. The CDR3 contains 17 residues. CDR1 is SEHNR, CDR2 FQNEAQ, per germline (reference sequence). The CDR3 spells CASSLVAGLEQSYEQYF. The CDR3 coding sequence is TGTGCCAGCAGCTTAGTTGCGGGGTTGGAACAGTCTTACGAGCAGTACTTC.

V usage is TRBV7-2 and J usage is TRBJ1-5; tentative D call: TRBD1 (6 bases). Germline CDR1 reads SGHTA; CDR2 reads FQGNSA. This CDR3 has 15 residues. Trimming took off 3 bases at V and 6 bases at J, with 15 bases between the two ends. CDR3 protein: CASSFTGITGQPQHF. The CDR3 DNA is TGTGCCAGCAGCTTTACAGGGATTACCGGTCAGCCCCAGCATTTT.

This clone was counted a few times. V gene TRBV15 combines with J gene TRBJ2-7, with TRBD1 matching over 7 bases. With 4 bases clipped from V and 4 bases from J, the junction kept 7 bases outside the gene matches. The CDR3 is 14 amino acids. Germline V gene data show CDR1 as LNHNV and CDR2 as YYDKDF (reference sequence). In nucleotides, the CDR3 is TGTGCCACCAGCATGACGACAGGGCCTTACGAGCAGTACTTC. Residues: CATSMTTGPYEQYF.

This chain connects TRBV7-2 to TRBJ1-2; D unclear. The CDR3 is made up of 14 amino acids. CDR1 is SGHTA and CDR2 is FQGNSA in the germline V gene. V was clipped by 5 bases and J by 0 bases, with 10 bases between them. This CDR3 is CASSNLSPNYGYTF. The CDR3 nucleotides are TGTGCCAGCAGCAACCTGAGTCCTAACTATGGCTACACCTTC.

The chain carries TRBV4-3 and TRBJ2-3; 10 bases are a match to TRBD2. Unmatched junction bases numbered 13, after V lost 1 base and J lost 15 bases. CDR1 is LGHNA and CDR2 is YSLEER in the germline V gene. The CDR3 covers 15 residues. CDR3 sequence (DNA): TGCGCCAGCAGCCAAGGTCCTCTAGCGGGGGCCTTTCATTATTTT. Translated, it gives CASSQGPLAGAFHYF.

V and J are TRBV5-3 and TRBJ2-2, with 10 bases aligning to TRBD2. TRBV5-3 has ORF status, its function being uncertain. Unmatched junction bases numbered 9, after V lost 4 bases and J lost 6 bases. CDR3 length: 16 residues. DNA for the CDR3: TGTGCCAGAAGCCAAGCGGGGGGGTCGAGGGCCGGGGAGCTGTTTTTT. Its translation: CARSQAGGSRAGELFF.

The J gene is TRBJ1-2, the V gene TRBV28; unclear D gene. CDR3 size: 14 residues. Germline lookup yields CDR1 MDHEN and CDR2 SYDVKM. V gave up 3 bases and J gave up 8 bases, with 16 bases separating them. DNA of the CDR3: TGTGCCAGCAGTTTCTCCCATGTCGGGTTGGGCTACACCTTC. Translating it yields CASSFSHVGLGYTF.

J is TRBJ2-5 and V is TRBV7-3; 8 bases are shared with TRBD1. V trimming: 6 bases; J trimming: 0 bases; junction bases outside the gene matches: 3. CDR3 length: 14 residues. Germline values: CDR1 SGHTA, CDR2 FQGTGA. CDR3 sequence (DNA): TGTGCCAGCAGTTTGGACAGGGACCAAGAGACCCAGTACTTC. Its translation is CASSLDRDQETQYF.

This chain uses TRBV10-1 with TRBJ1-1; TRBD1 is a possible D gene (5 bases). Germline-derived CDR1 and CDR2 are WNHNN and SYGVQD (reference sequence). The CDR3 contains 15 residues. The V gene lost 0 bases and the J gene lost 4 bases, with 12 bases spanning the gap. For the CDR3, the DNA is TGCGCCAGCAGTGAGTCCGCCAGGGTGGTCACTGAAGCTTTCTTT. Protein: CASSESARVVTEAFF.

The CDR3 bases are TGTGCCAGCAGCGGAGGGTCCTCTAATGGCTACACCTTC. It yields the protein CASSGGSSNGYTF. The V gene is TRBV7-8, the J gene TRBJ1-2; D call uncertain. CDR1 is SGHVS and CDR2 is FQNEAQ in the germline V gene. Trimming cost V 5 bases and J 6 bases, with 13 bases left between them. CDR3 length: 13 amino acids.

The CDR3 sequence is CASSPGQAAPNEQYF. The CDR3, as DNA: TGTGCCAGCAGCCCTGGACAGGCTGCCCCTAACGAGCAGTACTTC. V and J are TRBV13 and TRBJ2-7, with 7 bases fitting TRBD1. Germline lookup yields CDR1 PRHDT and CDR2 FYEKMQ (reference sequence). This CDR3 contains 15 residues. The junction had 12 bases not matched to a gene; V was cut back by 5 bases and J by 5 bases.

This clone has only a few counts. The rearrangement joins TRBV5-1 to TRBJ1-4, with 9 positions matching TRBD1. V shed 4 bases and J 3 bases; nucleotides not matched to a gene: 10. CDR1 and CDR2 from the germline V gene are SGHRS and YFSETQ. The CDR3 is made up of 17 amino acids. The CDR3 here is CASSPLQGALSNEKLFF. The CDR3 DNA reads TGCGCCAGCAGCCCCTTACAGGGGGCTCTGTCTAATGAAAAACTGTTTTTT.

The chain recombines TRBV19 with TRBJ2-1; TRBD2 matches 11 bases. Germline CDR1 and CDR2: LNHDA and SQIVND (reference sequence). V lost 2 bases and J lost 7; bases outside the gene matches: 13. This CDR3 spans 18 amino acids. CDR3 region: CASSIFATTSGGSNEQFF. The CDR3 coding sequence is TGTGCCAGTAGTATATTCGCGACTACTAGCGGGGGATCAAATGAGCAGTTCTTC.

This chain's CDR3 is CASSLVVRRGYHYGYTF. The CDR3 bases are TGTGCCAGCAGCTTAGTAGTCCGGAGGGGTTATCACTATGGCTACACCTTC. The V and J genes are TRBV7-2 and TRBJ1-2, with D possibly matching TRBD1 (5 bases). CDR1 SGHTA and CDR2 FQGNSA come from the germline V gene. The V end lost 1 base, the J end lost 3 bases, and 18 bases lay between the germline ends. The CDR3 sequence is 17 residues long.

The V call is TRBV7-2, the J call TRBJ2-2; D not certain. V was trimmed by 5 bases and J by 4 bases, leaving 14 bases between them. This CDR3 region has 15 residues. CDR1 SGHTA and CDR2 FQGNSA come from the germline V gene. The CDR3 is CASSINGGSTGELFF. The CDR3 DNA sequence: TGTGCCAGCAGCATTAACGGCGGTTCCACCGGGGAGCTGTTTTTT.

In its sample, this clone was seen a few times. V gene TRBV6-6 combines with J gene TRBJ2-7, with 10 bases identical to TRBD1. Per the germline V gene, CDR1 is MNHNY and CDR2 is SVGAGI (reference sequence). The V gene end was trimmed by 8 bases and the J gene end by 2 bases; junction bases not matched to a gene: 6. CDR3 length equals 14 residues. CDR3 in amino acids: CASHGTGATYEQYF. The CDR3, as DNA: TGTGCCAGCCATGGGACAGGGGCGACCTACGAGCAGTACTTC.

This chain connects TRBV29-1 to TRBJ2-1, with D perhaps matching TRBD1 (5 bases). There are 14 residues in the CDR3. Germline CDR1 and CDR2: SQVTM and ANQGSEA. Trimming removed 7 bases at V and 5 bases at J, with 18 bases between. CDR3 nucleotide sequence: TGCAGCGCCACGACAGTTAGTCTAAACAATGAGCAGTTCTTC. This sequence encodes CSATTVSLNNEQFF.

V gene TRBV30 combines with J gene TRBJ2-7, with a weak D call TRBD2 (6 bases). V lost 5 bases to trimming and J lost 3 bases, with 14 bases between them. The length of the CDR3 is 13 residues. In germline, CDR1 is GTSNPN, CDR2 SVGIG (reference sequence). The DNA for the CDR3 is TGTGCCTGGGAGGTTGGGGGGAACTACGAGCAGTACTTC. Translated, it gives CAWEVGGNYEQYF.

CDR3: CASSQVWETEAFF. The CDR3 bases are TGTGCCAGCAGCCAAGTATGGGAGACTGAAGCTTTCTTT. This chain uses TRBV14 with TRBJ1-1; unclear D gene. The CDR3 runs to 13 residues. Between the trimmed V and J ends, which lost 1 base and 5 bases, there was a span of 8 bases. The germline gives CDR1 SGHDN, CDR2 FVKESK.

V is TRBV7-2 and J is TRBJ2-3; D may be TRBD2 (5 bases). The CDR3 loop spans 15 amino acids. Germline CDR1 and CDR2: SGHTA and FQGNSA. The V gene lost 5 bases and the J gene lost 2 bases, with 14 bases spanning the gap. CDR3 bases: TGTGCCAGCAGCCGACTACCTCAAACCACAGATACGCAGTATTTT. Protein sequence: CASSRLPQTTDTQYF.

The V call is TRBV6-5, the J call TRBJ2-3; D is undetermined. Trimming cost V 6 bases and J 2 bases, with 9 bases left between them. This CDR3 is 13 amino acids long. CDR1 is MNHEY and CDR2 is SVGAGI in the germline V gene. CDR3 residues: CASRSQATDTQYF. The CDR3 DNA reads as TGTGCCAGCAGGAGCCAGGCCACAGATACGCAGTATTTT.

V and J are TRBV6-5 and TRBJ1-4, with D perhaps matching TRBD1 (5 bases). Germline values: CDR1 MNHEY, CDR2 SVGAGI. Deletions cut 0 bases from V and 0 bases from J, with 8 bases between. The CDR3 sequence is 16 residues long. Written as DNA, the CDR3 is TGTGCCAGCAGTTACTCTGGGGCCGCAACTAATGAAAAACTGTTTTTT. Translating it yields CASSYSGAATNEKLFF.

The V gene is TRBV7-9, the J gene TRBJ2-1; tentatively, D is TRBD1 (5 bases). The CDR3 length is 11 residues. The V gene lost 1 base and the J gene lost 12 bases, with 7 bases spanning the gap. The V gene's germline CDR1 is SEHNR and CDR2 FQNEAQ (reference sequence). This CDR3 is CASSLGGVQFF. Here the CDR3 DNA reads TGTGCCAGCAGCTTAGGGGGCGTGCAGTTCTTC.